The 22 T cell receptor beta chains below were found in one sample sequenced in a study of beta chain features in type 1 diabetes. Investigators reverse transcribed all isolated RNA, so they sequenced expressed TCRB transcripts. This table comes from immunoSEQ multiplex PCR, and its TCRdb copy is limited to in-frame clones, with some not included. The sample carries some 400,000 clones, around 16% recorded once. The sequenced material came from naive CD4+ T cells from blood. The receptors come from a woman aged 18-29 years in good health.

This clone was found a few times. The chain employs TRBV6-5 and TRBJ2-6, with D uncertain. Trimming removed 2 bases at V and 0 bases at J, with 5 bases between. CDR3 length equals 15 residues. From germline, CDR1 is MNHEY and CDR2 SVGAGI. This CDR3 reads CASSYEASGANVLTF. In nucleotides, the CDR3 is TGTGCCAGCAGTTACGAAGCCTCTGGGGCCAACGTCCTGACTTTC.

The genes are TRBV5-1 and TRBJ2-5; 9 bases agree with TRBD1. The CDR3 loop spans 15 amino acids. CDR1 SGHRS and CDR2 YFSETQ come from the germline V gene. Unmatched junction bases numbered 8, after V lost 4 bases and J lost 4 bases. CDR3 DNA: TGCGCCAGCAGCGCAGATCCGGGACAGGGAGAGACCCAGTACTTC. Its translation is CASSADPGQGETQYF.

This clone has only a few counts. The rearrangement joins TRBV27 to TRBJ1-2; 7 bases map to TRBD1. After removal of 5 bases from V and 7 bases from J, the junction contained 13 bases not matched to a gene. This CDR3 has 15 residues. Germline V lookup: CDR1 MNHEY, CDR2 SMNVEV (reference sequence). In DNA form, the CDR3 reads TGTGCCAGCAGTCAGAGGTGGCAGGGGGAAGGTGGCTACACCTTC. Translated: CASSQRWQGEGGYTF.

This clone was seen a handful of times. The rearrangement links TRBV5-1 to TRBJ2-1, with 9 bases identical to TRBD2. V was clipped by 3 bases and J by 7 bases; unmatched bases: 8. CDR1 is SGHRS and CDR2 is YFSETQ in the germline V gene. The CDR3 runs 15 residues. CDR3 coding DNA: TGCGCCAGCAGCTCGAGACTAGCGGCCTCAAATGAGCAGTTCTTC. This codes for CASSSRLAASNEQFF.

The chain combines TRBV30 with TRBJ2-7; 14 bases map to TRBD2. Germline-derived CDR1 and CDR2 are GTSNPN and SVGIG (reference sequence). Unmatched junction bases numbered 11, after V lost 2 bases and J lost 2 bases. This CDR3 spans 18 amino acids. As DNA, the CDR3 is TGTGCCTGGAGTTTAAACGCCGGGACTAGCGGGAGCCCCTACGAGCAGTACTTC. Its translation is CAWSLNAGTSGSPYEQYF.

The gene calls are TRBV27 and TRBJ1-5; D may be TRBD1 (5 bases). The CDR3 loop spans 14 amino acids. Germline assignment: CDR1 MNHEY and CDR2 SMNVEV (reference sequence). V was cut by 4 bases and J by 3 bases, with 10 bases left in between. The CDR3 nucleotides are TGTGCCAGCAGTTACCGACAGAACAATCAGCCCCAGCATTTT. It encodes CASSYRQNNQPQHF.

The chain uses TRBV19 and TRBJ1-1; 9 bases align to TRBD1. The CDR3 has 14 residues. The junction had 7 bases not matched to a gene; V was cut back by 6 bases and J by 5 bases. In germline, CDR1 is LNHDA, CDR2 SQIVND (reference sequence). CDR3 sequence: CASSLGQGRTEAFF. For the CDR3, the DNA is TGTGCCAGTAGCCTGGGACAGGGAAGGACTGAAGCTTTCTTT.

The table lists this clone with a few counts. V is TRBV15 and J is TRBJ2-1; TRBD2 matches 7 bases. Germline loops: CDR1 LNHNV, CDR2 YYDKDF (reference sequence). CDR3 length: 17 amino acids. Trimming took 0 bases from V and 2 from J; bases not matched to a gene: 7. Here the CDR3 reads CATSRDLTSGAYNEQFF. The CDR3 DNA reads TGTGCCACCAGCAGAGATTTGACCAGCGGGGCCTACAATGAGCAGTTCTTC.

The chain is built from TRBV14 and TRBJ2-1, with 9 bases matching TRBD2. V trimming: 2 bases; J trimming: 9 bases; junction bases outside the gene matches: 11. CDR3 length equals 16 residues. Germline values: CDR1 SGHDN, CDR2 FVKESK. The CDR3 DNA is TGTGCCAGCAGCCAACTAGGAGCGGGAGGCGGGGGTGAGCAGTTCTTC. This translates into CASSQLGAGGGGEQFF. The full variable domain, completed using reference TRBV14 and TRBJ2-1, is EAGVTQFPSHSVIEKGQTVTLRCDPISGHDNLYWYRRVMGKEIKFLLHFVKESKQDESGMPNNRFLAERTGGTYSTLKVQPAELEDSGVYFCASSQLGAGGGGEQFFGPGTRLTVL.

This sequence joins TRBV29-1 and TRBJ1-1, with unresolved D. This CDR3 has 14 residues. V lost 4 bases and J 1 base, leaving 13 bases between the germline ends. Germline loops: CDR1 SQVTM, CDR2 ANQGSEA. CDR3 coding DNA: TGCAGCGTTGTTTCCATAATGGCGAACACTGAAGCTTTCTTT. Its translation: CSVVSIMANTEAFF.

The rearrangement uses TRBV27 and TRBJ1-3; tentatively, D is TRBD1 (5 bases). The CDR3 is 15 residues long. Trimming took 8 bases from V and 3 from J, leaving 17 bases between them. The germline V gene encodes CDR1 MNHEY and CDR2 SMNVEV (reference sequence). CDR3 in amino acids: CASVSGGAGGNTIYF. The CDR3 nucleotides read TGTGCCAGCGTTTCGGGAGGGGCGGGTGGAAACACCATATATTTT.

This clone appeared a few times. This same CDR3 is encoded by further DNA sequences in the sample. The chain employs TRBV2 and TRBJ2-1; 10 nucleotides line up with TRBD2. The V gene end was trimmed by 6 bases and the J gene end by 2 bases; junction bases not matched to a gene: 4. Germline V gene lookup returns CDR1 SNHLY and CDR2 FYNNEI. This CDR3 has 15 amino acids. The chain's CDR3 is CASRLAGGTYNEQFF. CDR3 DNA sequence: TGTGCCAGCAGGTTAGCGGGAGGCACCTACAATGAGCAGTTCTTC. The complete variable domain, with remaining parts taken from reference TRBV2 and TRBJ2-1, reads EPEVTQTPSHQVTQMGQEVILRCVPISNHLYFYWYRQILGQKVEFLVSFYNNEISEKSEIFDDQFSVERPDGSNFTLKIRSTKLEDSAMYFCASRLAGGTYNEQFFGPGTRLTVL.

This sequence joins TRBV9 and TRBJ2-7; perhaps TRBD1 as D (6 bases). Trimming cost V 1 base and J 1 base, with 15 bases left between them. CDR1 and CDR2 from the germline V gene are SGDLS and YYNGEE. This CDR3 spans 16 amino acids. The CDR3 loop reads CASSVSPEQGSYEQYF. The DNA for the CDR3 is TGTGCCAGCAGCGTATCTCCGGAGCAGGGGTCCTACGAGCAGTACTTC.

This clone occurred a few times. The V gene is TRBV5-4, the J gene TRBJ2-3, with 11 bases aligning to TRBD2. CDR3 length: 18 residues. Per the germline V gene, CDR1 is SGHNT and CDR2 is YYREEE (reference sequence). J was trimmed by 7 bases and V by 3 bases; bases with no gene match: 16. The CDR3 DNA is TGTGCCAGCAGCTCCGCGGGGAGAACTAGCGGGAGTATGAATACGCAGTATTTT. Its translation is CASSSAGRTSGSMNTQYF.

In this sample, this clone turned up a few times. This rearrangement joins TRBV27 to TRBJ2-6; weak D call: TRBD2 (5 bases). The CDR3 spans 15 residues. Germline values: CDR1 MNHEY, CDR2 SMNVEV (reference sequence). V was trimmed by 3 bases and J by 2 bases, leaving 8 bases between them. In DNA form, the CDR3 reads TGTGCCAGCAGTTTCCAGAGGGCTGGGGCCAACGTCCTGACTTTC. It yields the protein CASSFQRAGANVLTF.

The sample holds a few counts of this clone. The CDR3 region has the DNA TGTGCCAGCAGCTTGGGGGCAGGGGAAGAGACCCAGTACTTC. Protein product: CASSLGAGEETQYF. The chain is built from TRBV5-4 and TRBJ2-5; D perhaps matches TRBD1 (6 bases). The CDR3 covers 14 residues. CDR1 and CDR2 from the germline V gene are SGHNT and YYREEE (reference sequence). The V and J ends lost 0 bases and 3 bases respectively, with 9 bases between them.

This chain uses TRBV4-2 with TRBJ2-1, with a possible D match to TRBD2 (5 bases). The CDR3 is made up of 13 amino acids. V was shortened by 1 base and J by 12 bases, with 13 bases between the two germline ends. Germline V gene lookup returns CDR1 LGHNA and CDR2 YNFKEQ. The CDR3 protein is CASSQGTPDGQFF. For the CDR3, the DNA is TGTGCCAGCAGCCAAGGGACTCCAGATGGGCAGTTCTTC.

The chain couples TRBV20-1 to TRBJ1-1; TRBD1 aligns across 7 bases. CDR1 DFQATT and CDR2 SNEGSKA come from the germline V gene (reference sequence). V shed 4 bases and J 11 bases; nucleotides not matched to a gene: 7. The CDR3 length is 11 residues. CDR3 sequence: CSAMGQRAAFF. For the CDR3, the DNA is TGCAGTGCTATGGGACAGCGAGCGGCTTTCTTT.

This sequence joins TRBV7-2 and TRBJ2-1; a weak D match, TRBD2 (6 bases). The CDR3 spans 11 residues. The ends were cut back, 1 base at V and 13 bases at J, with 8 bases in the middle. The germline CDR1 and CDR2 sequences are SGHTA and FQGNSA. The CDR3 DNA reads as TGTGCCAGCAGCTTAGGGCGGGGACAGTTCTTC. This translates into CASSLGRGQFF.

This clone was observed a handful of times. The chain links TRBV19 to TRBJ1-5; TRBD1 matches at 7 bases. CDR1 is LNHDA and CDR2 is SQIVND in the germline V gene (reference sequence). This CDR3 is built from 14 residues. The junction had 10 bases not matched to a gene; V was cut back by 7 bases and J by 7 bases. The CDR3 DNA reads as TGTGCCAGTACCCCCCGACAGGGATGGCAGCCCCAGCATTTT. The encoded protein is CASTPRQGWQPQHF.

The chain couples TRBV19 to TRBJ2-6, with D possibly matching TRBD1 (5 bases). CDR3 length equals 13 residues. Looked up from germline, CDR1 is LNHDA and CDR2 is SQIVND (reference sequence). The V end lost 11 bases, the J end lost 1 base, and 9 bases lay between the germline ends. The CDR3 protein is CACGHSGANVLTF. The CDR3 nucleotides read TGTGCCTGCGGACATTCTGGGGCCAACGTCCTGACTTTC.

This clone was recorded a few times. The gene calls are TRBV19 and TRBJ2-1, with D possibly matching TRBD2 (5 bases). Germline V gene sequence: CDR1 LNHDA, CDR2 SQIVND (reference sequence). The CDR3 has 13 residues. With 6 bases removed from V and 1 base from J, the gap between germline ends came to 7 bases. In DNA form, the CDR3 reads TGTGCCAGTAGCGAGGGTTCCTACAATGAGCAGTTCTTC. This codes for CASSEGSYNEQFF.